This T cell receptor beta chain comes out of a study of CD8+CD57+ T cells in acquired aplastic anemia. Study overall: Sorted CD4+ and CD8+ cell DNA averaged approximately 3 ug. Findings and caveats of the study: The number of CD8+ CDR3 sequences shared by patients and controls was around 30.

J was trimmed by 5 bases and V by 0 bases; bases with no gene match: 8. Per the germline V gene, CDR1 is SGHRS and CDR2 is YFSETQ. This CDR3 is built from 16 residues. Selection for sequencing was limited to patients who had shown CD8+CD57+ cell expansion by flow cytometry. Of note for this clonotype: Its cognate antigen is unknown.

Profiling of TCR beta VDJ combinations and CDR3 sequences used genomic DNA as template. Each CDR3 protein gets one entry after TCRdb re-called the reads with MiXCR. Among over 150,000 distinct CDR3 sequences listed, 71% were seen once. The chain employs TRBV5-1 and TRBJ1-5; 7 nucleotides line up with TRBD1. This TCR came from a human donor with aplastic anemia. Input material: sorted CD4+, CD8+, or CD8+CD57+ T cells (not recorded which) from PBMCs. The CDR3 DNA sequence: TGCGCCAGCAGCTTGGCCCCGGGACAGTATGATCAGCCCCAGCATTTT. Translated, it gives CASSLAPGQYDQPQHF.